These T cell receptor beta chains were read from a single sample in a study of cytomegalovirus exposure and HLA in healthy donors. Sequencing used immunoSEQ multiplex PCR; TCRdb keeps in-frame clones, though not all of them. The sample carries fewer than 200,000 clones, about four fifths recorded once. Sequences were obtained from PBMCs. The source is a man aged 50-60 years in good health and CMV-seronegative. Each CDR3 is given with its conserved first and last residue. A D gene is named only where the DNA matches it firmly. A clone size is listed for some rows: how often the clone was seen (once, few, many), or a class if it is expanded.

TGCAGCGTTGACACCTCAGGGCCAGATACGCAGTATTTT,CSVDTSGPDTQYF,NA,TRBV29-1,NA,TRBJ2-3
TGCGCCAGCAGCCGTGTCGGACAGGGAGAAAGCTATGGCTACACCTTC,CASSRVGQGESYGYTF,NA,TRBV4-1,TRBD1,TRBJ1-2
TGTGCCAGCGTGTGGCTAGCGGGTGATCGAGAGACCCAGTACTTC,CASVWLAGDRETQYF,NA,TRBV27,TRBD2,TRBJ2-5
TGTGCCAGCAGGACAACGGGGGAAGCTTTCTTT,CASRTTGEAFF,few,TRBV7-9,NA,TRBJ1-1
TGTGCCAGCAGCGCCACAGGGCGATTTACCGGGGAGCTGTTTTTT,CASSATGRFTGELFF,NA,TRBV9,NA,TRBJ2-2
TGTGCCAGCAGCCAAAGCAGGGGGGATCGCTCTGGAAACACCATATATTTT,CASSQSRGDRSGNTIYF,once,TRBV4-2,TRBD1,TRBJ1-3
TGTGCCAGCAGACTACTAGCGGGGGTGACAGATACGCAGTATTTT,CASRLLAGVTDTQYF,NA,TRBV2,TRBD2,TRBJ2-3
TGTGCCAGCAGTGGACTAGGCTACGAGCAGTACTTC,CASSGLGYEQYF,NA,TRBV2,NA,TRBJ2-7
TGTGCCAGCAGCTATAGAGGCAGGGCGGTTGGTATGATCGAGCAGTACTTC,CASSYRGRAVGMIEQYF,NA,TRBV11-2,NA,TRBJ2-7
TGTGCCAGCAGCCGCGGTACTCTTAATGAAAAACTGTTTTTT,CASSRGTLNEKLFF,few,TRBV6-5,NA,TRBJ1-4
TGTGCCAGTAGTAGGCGATTGGCGGGGGGCACCGGGGAGCTGTTTTTT,CASSRRLAGGTGELFF,NA,TRBV19,TRBD2,TRBJ2-2
TGTGCCTGGAGTCGGGGCTACGAGCAGTACTTC,CAWSRGYEQYF,NA,TRBV30,NA,TRBJ2-7
TGCGCCACAAGCGGGGGACTACAGGTTCAAGAGACCCAGTACTTC,CATSGGLQVQETQYF,few,TRBV5-1,TRBD2,TRBJ2-5
TGTGCCAGCAGCTTTGGCGGACAGAATAATGAGCAGTTCTTC,CASSFGGQNNEQFF,NA,TRBV7-3,NA,TRBJ2-1
TGTGCCAGCTTGTCGGGACAACCTCGGGGAAACTATGGCTACACCTTC,CASLSGQPRGNYGYTF,NA,TRBV18,NA,TRBJ1-2
TGTGCCAGCAGCATTGGTGGGGCAGGGGCCTACTACGAGCAGTACTTC,CASSIGGAGAYYEQYF,NA,TRBV5-4,NA,TRBJ2-7
TGTGCCAGCAGATTTGGGGCGGAAAAACTGTTTTTT,CASRFGAEKLFF,NA,TRBV5-6,NA,TRBJ1-4
TGTGCCAGCAGCTTGGGGCAAGATACGCAGTATTTT,CASSLGQDTQYF,NA,TRBV5-4,NA,TRBJ2-3
TGCGCCAGCAGTAAAAGGCCTAGCGCTTCCTACGAGCAGTACTTC,CASSKRPSASYEQYF,NA,TRBV23-1,NA,TRBJ2-7
TGTGCCAGCAGCTTAGAGGCAGGTAATCAGCCCCAGCATTTT,CASSLEAGNQPQHF,NA,TRBV7-2,NA,TRBJ1-5
TGTGCCAGCAGTTTTTATGGACAGGGGATTGGCAATCAGCCCCAGCATTTT,CASSFYGQGIGNQPQHF,NA,TRBV28,TRBD1,TRBJ1-5
TGCAACGTTAGTCTAACAGGGGCGAACTATGGCTACACCTTC,CNVSLTGANYGYTF,NA,TRBV29-1,TRBD1,TRBJ1-2
TGTGCCAGCAGTTTGGGGGGGAACAGCAATCAGCCCCAGCATTTT,CASSLGGNSNQPQHF,NA,TRBV28,NA,TRBJ1-5
TGTGCCACCAGCAGAGACACACTGAACACTGAAGCTTTCTTT,CATSRDTLNTEAFF,few,TRBV15,NA,TRBJ1-1
TGTGCCAGCAGCTTGGTGAGAGGAGGGAGGGCCTCCTACGAGCAGTACTTC,CASSLVRGGRASYEQYF,NA,TRBV5-8,TRBD2,TRBJ2-7
TGCGCCAGCAGCTTGGCCGCAGGGAATGAAAAACTGTTTTTT,CASSLAAGNEKLFF,NA,TRBV5-1,NA,TRBJ1-4
TGTGCCAGCAGCCAAGATGGTACTAGCGGGAAACTTCTAAGCTCCTACAATGAGCAGTTCTTC,CASSQDGTSGKLLSSYNEQFF,NA,TRBV14,TRBD2,TRBJ2-1
TGTGCCAGCTTACAAGACCAGGGGGCAAATGGCTACACCTTC,CASLQDQGANGYTF,NA,TRBV18,TRBD1,TRBJ1-2
TGCGCCAGCAGCTGGGGACGGGACAGGGGGGTCGTCAATACGCAGTATTTT,CASSWGRDRGVVNTQYF,NA,TRBV5-1,TRBD1,TRBJ2-3
TGCGCCAGCAGCTTCCCTCCCCGGACATTAGCGGACCGCCATAGCACAGATACGCAGTATTTT,CASSFPPRTLADRHSTDTQYF,once,TRBV5-1,NA,TRBJ2-3
TGTGCCAGCTCACTAGACAGGGACTATGGCTACACCTTC,CASSLDRDYGYTF,NA,TRBV18,TRBD1,TRBJ1-2
TGTGCCAGTAGTATAGAAGGCAGGGGGAACACTGAAGCTTTCTTT,CASSIEGRGNTEAFF,NA,TRBV19,NA,TRBJ1-1
TGTGCCAGCAGTCCCGGGACAGGGGCGAACACTGAAGCTTTCTTT,CASSPGTGANTEAFF,NA,TRBV5-5,TRBD1,TRBJ1-1
TGCGCCAGCAGCCCCAAAAGGGGGGGGGACGGACTGAGCAATCAGCCCCAGCATTTT,CASSPKRGGDGLSNQPQHF,NA,TRBV4-1,NA,TRBJ1-5
TGTGCCAGCAGAGCTACAGGGCACACAGATACGCAGTATTTT,CASRATGHTDTQYF,once,TRBV2,NA,TRBJ2-3
TGCGCCAGCAGCTTGGGACTAGCGGGCGGTGAGCAGTTCTTC,CASSLGLAGGEQFF,NA,TRBV5-1,TRBD2,TRBJ2-1
TGTGCCAGCAGTTTACTAGCGGGAGGCCCGCAAGAGACCCAGTACTTC,CASSLLAGGPQETQYF,NA,TRBV28,TRBD2,TRBJ2-5
TGTGCCAGCAGTGACGGGGGGTGGTGGGATACGCAGTATTTT,CASSDGGWWDTQYF,NA,TRBV6-6,TRBD2,TRBJ2-3
TGCAGTGCTGCAGACAGGAGTGAGCAGTTCTTC,CSAADRSEQFF,NA,TRBV20-1,NA,TRBJ2-1
TGTGCCAGCAGCTTACAGGGACTAGCGGTTTACACCGGGGAGCTGTTTTTT,CASSLQGLAVYTGELFF,few,TRBV13,TRBD2,TRBJ2-2
TGTGCCAGCAGCTACTCCTTCGGGGAGCAGTACTTC,CASSYSFGEQYF,NA,TRBV7-2,NA,TRBJ2-7
TGCGCCAGCAGCCAAAGGGGCAGGGGGTCTCACACCTTC,CASSQRGRGSHTF,few,TRBV4-3,TRBD1,TRBJ1-2
TGCGCCAGCAGGGAAAGACTAGGAGCGAATGAGCAGTTCTTC,CASRERLGANEQFF,few,TRBV4-3,NA,TRBJ2-1
TGTGCCAGCAGTTACGAAGCTATTAGCAATCAGCCCCAGCATTTT,CASSYEAISNQPQHF,NA,TRBV6-6,NA,TRBJ1-5
TGTGCCAGCAGCTTAGGGTCGACAGGAGAAGCTTTCTTT,CASSLGSTGEAFF,once,TRBV7-9,NA,TRBJ1-1
TGTGCCAGCAGCGTTGGCGGCCCCTCCTACAATGAGCAGTTCTTC,CASSVGGPSYNEQFF,NA,TRBV9,NA,TRBJ2-1
TGTGCCAGCAGCCAAGGACAGGCAGCTACCGTCGGCTACACCTTC,CASSQGQAATVGYTF,NA,TRBV4-2,NA,TRBJ1-2
TGTGCCAGCAGCGTAGCCGTGGGGCCTGGAAACACCATATATTTT,CASSVAVGPGNTIYF,NA,TRBV9,NA,TRBJ1-3
TGTGCCAGCAGACGTGGGACAGGGGGGCCGTACGAGCAGTACTTC,CASRRGTGGPYEQYF,NA,TRBV6-5,TRBD1,TRBJ2-7
TGTGCCAGCTCACCACTAAACAATGAGCAGTTCTTC,CASSPLNNEQFF,NA,TRBV18,NA,TRBJ2-1